A selection of T cell receptor beta chains follows, all from one sample in a study of blood T cell repertoires in COVID-19. The repertoire was sequenced with immunoSEQ multiplex PCR; TCRdb's copy has only in-frame clones and lacks some. The sample has roughly 84,000 clones, 78% seen once. The source material was peripheral blood. Receptors were obtained from a man in his 60s with COVID-19, enrolled during active disease. CDR3s leave out the opening cysteine and the closing phenylalanine or tryptophan. The size of a clone is reported for some rows only, either as once, few or many, or as a class for expanded clones.

V	length	size	CDR3
TRBV7-2	11	-	ASSWRGQGASF
TRBV7-2	14	-	ASSMNSGSGAETQY
TRBV11-2	11	-	ASSIGGTYEQY
TRBV7-6	14	-	ASSSIHLYSQETQY
TRBV7-9	10	-	ASSTGGNEQF
TRBV11-2	11	-	ASSTGTVTEAF
TRBV10-3	13	-	AISESRDQKETQY
TRBV2	13	-	ASRWGGRDNEKLF
TRBV15	14	-	ATSRDTGNRGHEQF
TRBV18	14	many	ASSPLKSGYNSPLH
TRBV6-1	14	-	ASSGRAGQGAVEQF
TRBV5-6	10	-	ASSFAGEKLF
TRBV5-1	15	-	ASSLETSGRALYEQY
TRBV15	12	-	ATSRQGANNEQF
TRBV5-5	12	-	ASSESSYNSPLH
TRBV7-3	15	-	ASSLSSPGVGNTEAF
TRBV5-6	13	-	ASSPRRIENTEAF
TRBV11-1	11	-	ASSWPGGETQY